These T cell receptor beta chains were read from a single sample in a study of cytomegalovirus exposure and HLA in healthy donors. Clones were read by immunoSEQ multiplex PCR, and TCRdb kept only the in-frame ones, dropping some. The repertoire holds over 100,000 clones, with around three quarters as singletons. The sequenced material came from PBMCs. The receptor source for this set is a woman in her 50s in good health and CMV-seropositive. Both conserved end residues are part of each CDR3. A D gene is named only where the DNA matches it firmly. The size entry is marked missing in some rows and otherwise reads once, few, many or a size class.

TRBV29-1	TRBJ2-5	-	-	TGCAGCGCTTGGACCAGCGGGCAAGAGACCCAGTACTTC	CSAWTSGQETQYF
TRBV9	TRBJ2-7	TRBD1	-	TGTGCCAGCAGCGTATATCCGCAGGGGGCTGGCAACGAGCAGTACTTC	CASSVYPQGAGNEQYF
TRBV7-9	TRBJ1-4	TRBD1	-	TGTGCCAGCAGCCCCGGGGGACAGGGAAAGGAAAAACTGTTTTTT	CASSPGGQGKEKLFF
TRBV6-5	TRBJ2-7	-	-	TGTGCCAGCAGTACAGGGACAGAGCAGTACTTC	CASSTGTEQYF
TRBV19	TRBJ1-1	-	-	TGTGCCAGTAGTATAGAGGCGGGGAGTTACACTGAAGCTTTCTTT	CASSIEAGSYTEAFF
TRBV5-5	TRBJ1-4	-	-	TGTGCCAGCAGCTTTATAGGGGCAGCTAATGAAAAACTGTTTTTT	CASSFIGAANEKLFF
TRBV18	TRBJ2-5	-	-	TGTGCCAGCTCACCAAGGAAGGGGGAGACCCAGTACTTC	CASSPRKGETQYF
TRBV2	TRBJ2-7	TRBD1	-	TGTGCCAGCAGTGATGACAGGGGCTCCTACGAGCAGTACTTC	CASSDDRGSYEQYF
TRBV7-9	TRBJ2-1	TRBD1	-	TGTTCCAGCAGCGCCGTCGTGACAGGGTCCTACAATGAGCAGTTCTTC	CSSSAVVTGSYNEQFF
TRBV6-1	TRBJ1-5	-	-	TGTGCCAGCAACCTCGGGGGGGGTCAGCCCCAGCATTTT	CASNLGGGQPQHF
TRBV5-6	TRBJ2-1	TRBD2	-	TGTGCCAGCAGCTTGGAACGGGGGGTTTACAATGAGCAGTTCTTC	CASSLERGVYNEQFF
TRBV21-1	TRBJ2-7	-	-	TGTGCCAGCAGCAAAGACGACCAGAGGGAATCGTGCTACGAGCAGTACTTC	CASSKDDQRESCYEQYF
TRBV5-6	TRBJ2-2	-	-	TGTGCCAGCAGCTTGCAAACAGGGTCCGGGGAGCTGTTTTTT	CASSLQTGSGELFF
TRBV18	TRBJ2-7	TRBD2	-	TGTGCCAGCTCACCGCTAAGCGGGGGGAGCTCCTACGAGCAGTACTTC	CASSPLSGGSSYEQYF
TRBV7-9	TRBJ2-1	TRBD2	few	TGTGCCAGCAGCTTAACGGGACTAGCGGGAGGAAGTAATGAGCAGTTCTTC	CASSLTGLAGGSNEQFF
TRBV7-2	TRBJ2-7	TRBD2	few	TGTGCCAGCAGCCGATGGACTAGTTACGAGCAGTACTTC	CASSRWTSYEQYF
TRBV4-3	TRBJ1-1	TRBD1	few	TGCGCCAGCAGCCAAGATCCCCCAGGGGGTGTCACTGAAGCTTTCTTT	CASSQDPPGGVTEAFF
TRBV7-2	TRBJ2-1	-	few	TGTGCCAGCAGCCTGACATCTACCTACAATGAGCAGTTCTTC	CASSLTSTYNEQFF
TRBV10-3	TRBJ1-2	-	-	TGTGCCATCAGTGCTGGTACAGCCTATGGCTACACCTTC	CAISAGTAYGYTF
TRBV19	TRBJ1-5	-	-	TGTGCCAGTAGTTCCGGGAGTCATCAGCCCCAGCATTTT	CASSSGSHQPQHF
TRBV7-6	TRBJ2-3	-	-	TGTGCCAGCAGCTCCTCCTCTAGGGGATTCGGAGATACGCAGTATTTT	CASSSSSRGFGDTQYF
TRBV7-7	TRBJ2-2	TRBD1	-	TGTGCTAGCAGCGAGGGACAGCCCATGGCATCCGGGGAGCTGTTTTTT	CASSEGQPMASGELFF
TRBV19	TRBJ2-1	TRBD2	-	TGTGCCAGTAGTATAGGGCTAGCGGGAGATCACTCCTACAATGAGCAGTTCTTC	CASSIGLAGDHSYNEQFF
TRBV6-1	TRBJ2-7	TRBD1	-	TGTGCCAGCAAAGGACAGGGGGCATCCTACGAGCAGTACTTC	CASKGQGASYEQYF
TRBV28	TRBJ2-1	TRBD2	-	TGTGCCAGCAGTTTAAGACTAGCCGGGGACAATGAGCAGTTCTTC	CASSLRLAGDNEQFF
TRBV27	TRBJ2-7	TRBD1	few	TGTGCCAGCAGTTACAGGGGCAACTACGAGCAGTACTTC	CASSYRGNYEQYF
TRBV6-6	TRBJ1-2	TRBD1	-	TGTGCCAGCAGACTACAGGGGTGGAACTATGGCTACACCTTC	CASRLQGWNYGYTF
TRBV5-1	TRBJ2-3	-	-	TGCGCCAGCAGCTTACAGGGGACTAGCACAGATACGCAGTATTTT	CASSLQGTSTDTQYF
TRBV7-9	TRBJ2-1	TRBD2	-	TGTTCCAGCAGCCCAAAGACTAGCGGGAGAGATCGGAATGAGCAGTTCTTC	CSSSPKTSGRDRNEQFF
TRBV2	TRBJ2-2	-	-	TGTGCCAGCAGACAGGTGGGAGGGGGCACCGGGGAGCTGTTTTTT	CASRQVGGGTGELFF
TRBV7-3	TRBJ2-1	TRBD2	-	TGTGCCAGCAGCCAAATGGGGCTAGCGGGGGCCTACAATGAGCAGTTCTTC	CASSQMGLAGAYNEQFF
TRBV7-2	TRBJ1-3	TRBD1	-	TGTGCCAGCAGCCTCAACAGGGGCCCCTCTGGAAACACCATATATTTT	CASSLNRGPSGNTIYF
TRBV29-1	TRBJ1-4	-	-	TGCAGCGTACTACAGGGAAGTGAAAAACTGTTTTTT	CSVLQGSEKLFF
TRBV6-1	TRBJ1-1	-	-	TGTGCCATCAGGAGAGACAGTTACATGAACACTGAAGCTTTCTTT	CAIRRDSYMNTEAFF
TRBV7-2	TRBJ2-5	-	-	TGTGCCAGCAGCTTAACGGTTGCCGAGACCCAGTACTTC	CASSLTVAETQYF
TRBV18	TRBJ1-2	-	-	TGTGCCAGCTCACGGGGGCCCGAGGGCCTCCTCTATGGCTACACCTTC	CASSRGPEGLLYGYTF
TRBV6-1	TRBJ2-1	-	-	TGTGCCAGCAGTGAGCAGTCTTACAATGAGCAGTTCTTC	CASSEQSYNEQFF
TRBV19	TRBJ1-2	-	few	TGTGCCAGTAGTATAGATCAGAGGGTTAACTATGGCTACACCTTC	CASSIDQRVNYGYTF
TRBV11-2	TRBJ2-7	TRBD2	-	TGTGCCAGCAGCTTAAGAACGGGGGGGCCGGCGGGCTACGAGCAGTACTTC	CASSLRTGGPAGYEQYF
TRBV27	TRBJ1-1	-	-	TGTGCCAGCAGCCTAGGGCGGGGGTACACTGAAGCTTTCTTT	CASSLGRGYTEAFF